This TCR beta chain was identified in a study of blood T cell repertoires in COVID-19. Across the whole study: Acute and convalescent COVID-19 specimens originated in the United States, Italy and Spain. T cells, B-cell-depleted T cells, or PBMCs provided the cDNA or gDNA that served as material.

Original handling: Estimated nucleated cell counts came from reference gene primer amplification. Produced via immunoSEQ multiplex PCR; TCRdb's table is partial and in-frame only. From that table come the V and J calls and clone size; the DNA was used to work out D and trimming. The sample includes 45,000 to 65,000 clones, roughly 90% of them seen just once. This CDR3 is built from 15 residues. Germline CDR1 and CDR2: KGHDR and SFDVKD. Trimming stripped 3 bases from V and 0 bases from J, with 8 bases between. The sequenced sample consisted of peripheral blood. The V call is TRBV24-1, the J call TRBJ1-5; D is possibly TRBD1 (6 bases). The receptor was isolated from a man aged 45-65 years with acute or convalescent COVID-19. The CDR3 nucleotides are TGTGCCACCAGTGATGGACAGCATAGCAATCAGCCCCAGCATTTT. Translated, it gives CATSDGQHSNQPQHF.